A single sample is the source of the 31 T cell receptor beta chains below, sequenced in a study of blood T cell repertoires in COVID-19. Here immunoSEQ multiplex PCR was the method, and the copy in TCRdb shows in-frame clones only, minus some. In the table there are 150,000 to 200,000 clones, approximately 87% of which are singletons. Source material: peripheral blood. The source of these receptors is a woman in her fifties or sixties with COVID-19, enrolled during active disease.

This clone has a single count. This CDR3 is CSVRSRGGSDTQYF. The CDR3 DNA reads TGCAGCGTTCGGTCCCGGGGGGGCTCAGATACGCAGTATTTT. V is TRBV29-1 and J is TRBJ2-3; 8 nucleotides line up with TRBD2. This CDR3 region has 14 residues. V lost 5 bases, J lost 4 bases, and 8 bases stayed unmatched. In germline, CDR1 is SQVTM, CDR2 ANQGSEA.

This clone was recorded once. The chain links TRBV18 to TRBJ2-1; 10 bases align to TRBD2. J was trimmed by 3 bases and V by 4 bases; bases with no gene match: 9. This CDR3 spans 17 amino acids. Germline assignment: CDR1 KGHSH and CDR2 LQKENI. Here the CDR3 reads CASSLNSLAGDYNEQFF. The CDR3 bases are TGTGCCAGCTCACTGAACTCGCTAGCGGGAGACTACAATGAGCAGTTCTTC.

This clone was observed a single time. The CDR3 loop reads CASSPEQGVNEKLFF. In DNA, the CDR3 is TGTGCCAGCAGCCCAGAACAGGGGGTTAATGAAAAACTGTTTTTT. The V and J genes are TRBV4-2 and TRBJ1-4; TRBD1 matches at 8 bases. After removal of 4 bases from V and 4 bases from J, the junction contained 5 bases not matched to a gene. The CDR3 is 15 amino acids. CDR1 is LGHNA and CDR2 is YNFKEQ in the germline V gene.

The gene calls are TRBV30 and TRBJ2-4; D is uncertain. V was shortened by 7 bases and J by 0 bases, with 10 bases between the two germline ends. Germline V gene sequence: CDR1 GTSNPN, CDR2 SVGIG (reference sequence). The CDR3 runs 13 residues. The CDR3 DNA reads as TGTGCCTACTCGTTTCTAGCCAAAAACATTCAGTACTTC. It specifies CAYSFLAKNIQYF.

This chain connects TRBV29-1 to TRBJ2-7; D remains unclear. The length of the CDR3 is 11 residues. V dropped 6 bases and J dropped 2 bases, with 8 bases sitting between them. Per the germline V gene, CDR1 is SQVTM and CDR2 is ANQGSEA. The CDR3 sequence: CSVSSAYEQYF. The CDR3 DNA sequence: TGCAGCGTCTCCAGTGCCTACGAGCAGTACTTC.

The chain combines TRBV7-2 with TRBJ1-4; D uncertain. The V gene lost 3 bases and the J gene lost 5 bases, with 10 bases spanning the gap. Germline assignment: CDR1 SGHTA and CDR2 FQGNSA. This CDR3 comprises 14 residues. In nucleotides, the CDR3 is TGTGCCAGCAGCTTTATGGGCCAGAATGAAAAACTGTTTTTT. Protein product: CASSFMGQNEKLFF.

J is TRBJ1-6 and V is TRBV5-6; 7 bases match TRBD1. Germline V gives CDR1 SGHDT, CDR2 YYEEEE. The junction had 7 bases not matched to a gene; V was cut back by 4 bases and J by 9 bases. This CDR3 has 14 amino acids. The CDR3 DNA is TGTGCCAGCAGCCTGGGACAGATCCTTTCACCCCTCCACTTT. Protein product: CASSLGQILSPLHF.

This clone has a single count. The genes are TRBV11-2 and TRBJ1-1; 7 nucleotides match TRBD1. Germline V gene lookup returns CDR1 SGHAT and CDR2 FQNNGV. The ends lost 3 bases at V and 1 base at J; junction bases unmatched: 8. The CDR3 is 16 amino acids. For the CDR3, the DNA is TGTGCCAGCAGCTTGACAGGGATCGCCCCGAACACTGAAGCTTTCTTT. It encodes CASSLTGIAPNTEAFF.

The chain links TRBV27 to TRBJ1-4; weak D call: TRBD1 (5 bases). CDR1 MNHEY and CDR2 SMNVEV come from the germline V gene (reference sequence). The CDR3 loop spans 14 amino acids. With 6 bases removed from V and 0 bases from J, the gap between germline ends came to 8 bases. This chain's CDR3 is CASSRQSTNEKLFF. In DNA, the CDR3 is TGTGCCAGCAGCCGACAGTCAACTAATGAAAAACTGTTTTTT.

Here the CDR3 reads CASSTGQGGNTEAFF. Written as DNA, the CDR3 is TGTGCCAGCAGCACCGGACAGGGAGGGAACACTGAAGCTTTCTTT. The V gene is TRBV11-3, the J gene TRBJ1-1, with 8 bases fitting TRBD1. CDR1 is SGHNT, CDR2 YENEEA, per germline. With 5 bases clipped from V and 1 base from J, the junction kept 6 bases outside the gene matches. The CDR3 is 15 residues long.

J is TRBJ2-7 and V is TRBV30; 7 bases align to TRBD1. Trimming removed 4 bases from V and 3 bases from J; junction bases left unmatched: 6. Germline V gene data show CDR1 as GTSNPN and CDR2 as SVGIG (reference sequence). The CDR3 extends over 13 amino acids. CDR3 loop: CAWTPGTDYEQYF. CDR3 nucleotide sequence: TGTGCCTGGACTCCCGGGACAGACTACGAGCAGTACTTC.

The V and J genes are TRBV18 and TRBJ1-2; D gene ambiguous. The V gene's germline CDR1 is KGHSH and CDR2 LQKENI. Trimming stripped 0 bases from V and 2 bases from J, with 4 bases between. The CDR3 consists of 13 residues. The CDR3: CASSPPENYGYTF. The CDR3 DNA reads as TGTGCCAGCTCACCACCGGAGAACTATGGCTACACCTTC. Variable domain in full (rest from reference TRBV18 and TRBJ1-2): NAGVMQNPRHLVRRRGQEARLRCSPMKGHSHVYWYRQLPEEGLKFMVYLQKENIIDESGMPKERFSAEFPKEGPSILRIQQVVRGDSAAYFCASSPPENYGYTFGSGTRLTVV.

CDR3 region: CASSFTQSYYGYTF. CDR3 in DNA: TGTGCCAGCAGCTTTACCCAAAGCTACTATGGCTACACCTTC. The J gene is TRBJ1-2, the V gene TRBV5-4; D gene ambiguous. The V end was cut by 2 bases, the J end by 3 bases, with 11 bases between. CDR3 length: 14 residues. Germline CDR1 SGHNT, CDR2 YYREEE (reference sequence).

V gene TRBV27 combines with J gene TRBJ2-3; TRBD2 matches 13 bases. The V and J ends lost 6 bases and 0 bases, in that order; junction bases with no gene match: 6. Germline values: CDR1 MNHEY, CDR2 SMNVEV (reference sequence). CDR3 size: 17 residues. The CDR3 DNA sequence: TGTGCCAGCAGAACGACTAGCGGGAGGCATAGCACAGATACGCAGTATTTT. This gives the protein CASRTTSGRHSTDTQYF.

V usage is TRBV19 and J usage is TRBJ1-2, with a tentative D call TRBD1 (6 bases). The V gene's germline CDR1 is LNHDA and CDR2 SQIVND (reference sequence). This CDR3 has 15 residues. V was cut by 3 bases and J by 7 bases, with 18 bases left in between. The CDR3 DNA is TGTGCCAGTAGTATGGGCGGCCAGGGGCTGATTGGCTACACCTTC. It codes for CASSMGGQGLIGYTF. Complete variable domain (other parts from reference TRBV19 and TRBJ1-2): DGGITQSPKYLFRKEGQNVTLSCEQNLNHDAMYWYRQDPGQGLRLIYYSQIVNDFQKGDIAEGYSVSREKKESFPLTVTSAQKNPTAFYLCASSMGGQGLIGYTFGSGTRLTVV.

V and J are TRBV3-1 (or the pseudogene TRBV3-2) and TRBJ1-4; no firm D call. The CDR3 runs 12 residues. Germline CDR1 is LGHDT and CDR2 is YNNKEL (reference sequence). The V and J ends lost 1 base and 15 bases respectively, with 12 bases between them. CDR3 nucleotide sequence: TGTGCCAGCAGCCAAGTGGGCAACCTGGTGTTTTTT. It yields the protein CASSQVGNLVFF.

In DNA form, the CDR3 reads TGTGCCAGCAGTATCCCAGGGTACCCGGGGCAGTATTTT. It translates to CASSIPGYPGQYF. The chain has TRBV2 and TRBJ2-3; TRBD1 is a possible D gene (5 bases). This CDR3 is 13 amino acids long. From germline, CDR1 is SNHLY and CDR2 FYNNEI. V was pared by 5 bases and J by 11 bases, with 17 bases between.

The CDR3 nucleotides read TGTGCCAGCCGGGAGGAGGCATTCACAGATACGCAGTATTTT. It encodes CASREEAFTDTQYF. The chain joins TRBV28 to TRBJ2-3; 7 nucleotides line up with TRBD2. Per germline, CDR1 MDHEN and CDR2 SYDVKM. V shed 8 bases and J 2 bases; nucleotides not matched to a gene: 7. The CDR3 spans 14 residues.

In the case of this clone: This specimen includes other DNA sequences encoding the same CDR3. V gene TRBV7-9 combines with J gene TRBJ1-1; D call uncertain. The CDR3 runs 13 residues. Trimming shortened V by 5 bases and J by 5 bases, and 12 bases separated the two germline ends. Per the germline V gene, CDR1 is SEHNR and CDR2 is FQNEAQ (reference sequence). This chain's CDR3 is CASSPSGGTEAFF. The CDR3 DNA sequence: TGTGCCAGCAGCCCTTCTGGAGGGACTGAAGCTTTCTTT.

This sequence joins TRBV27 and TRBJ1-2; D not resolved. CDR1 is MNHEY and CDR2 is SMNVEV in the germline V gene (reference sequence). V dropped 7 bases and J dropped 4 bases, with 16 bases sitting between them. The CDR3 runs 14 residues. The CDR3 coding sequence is TGTGCCAGCACCCTTAAGCCGCGGGGCTATGGCTACACCTTC. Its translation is CASTLKPRGYGYTF.

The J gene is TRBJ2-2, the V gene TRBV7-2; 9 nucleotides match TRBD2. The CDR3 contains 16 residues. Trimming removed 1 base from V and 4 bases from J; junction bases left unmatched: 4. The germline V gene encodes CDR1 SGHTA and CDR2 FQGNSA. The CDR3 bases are TGTGCCAGCAGCTTAGACGCGGGAGGGGTCACCGGGGAGCTGTTTTTT. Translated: CASSLDAGGVTGELFF.

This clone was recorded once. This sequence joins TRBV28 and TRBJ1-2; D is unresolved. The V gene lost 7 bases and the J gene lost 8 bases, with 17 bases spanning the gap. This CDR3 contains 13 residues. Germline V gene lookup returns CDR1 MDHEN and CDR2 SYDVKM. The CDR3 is CASTPAGPQGYTF. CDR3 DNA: TGTGCCAGCACCCCGGCAGGCCCCCAAGGCTACACCTTC.

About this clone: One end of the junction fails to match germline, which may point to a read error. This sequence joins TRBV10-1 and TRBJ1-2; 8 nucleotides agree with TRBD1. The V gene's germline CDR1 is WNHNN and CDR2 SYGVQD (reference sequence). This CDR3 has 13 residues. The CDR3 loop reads CASSAWAGGREFF. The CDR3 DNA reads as TGCGCCAGCAGTGCTTGGGCAGGGGGCAGAGAGTTCTTC.

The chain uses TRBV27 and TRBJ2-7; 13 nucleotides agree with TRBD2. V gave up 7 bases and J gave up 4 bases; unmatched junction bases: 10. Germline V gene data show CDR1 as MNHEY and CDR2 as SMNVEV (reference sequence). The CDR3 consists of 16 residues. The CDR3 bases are TGTGCCAGCACCACCTACCGGACTAGCGGGAGTTACGAGCAGTACTTC. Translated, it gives CASTTYRTSGSYEQYF.

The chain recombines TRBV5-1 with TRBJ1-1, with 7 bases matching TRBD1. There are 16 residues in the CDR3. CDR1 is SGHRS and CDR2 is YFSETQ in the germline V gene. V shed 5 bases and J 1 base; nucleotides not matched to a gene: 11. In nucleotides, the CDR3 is TGCGCCAGCAGGTTTGTACAGGGGTCTTGGAACACTGAAGCTTTCTTT. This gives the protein CASRFVQGSWNTEAFF.

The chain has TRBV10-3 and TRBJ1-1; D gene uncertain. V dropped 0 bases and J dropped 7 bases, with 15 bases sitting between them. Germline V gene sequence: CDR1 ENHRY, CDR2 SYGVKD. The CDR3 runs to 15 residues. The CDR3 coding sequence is TGTGCCATCAGTGAGTCTACACTTACGGGGATTGAAGCTTTCTTT. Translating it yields CAISESTLTGIEAFF.

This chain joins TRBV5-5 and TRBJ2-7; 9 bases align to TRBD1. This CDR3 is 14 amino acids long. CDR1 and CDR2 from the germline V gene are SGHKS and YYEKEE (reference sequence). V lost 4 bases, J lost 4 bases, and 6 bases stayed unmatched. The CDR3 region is CASSQGQGRYEQYF. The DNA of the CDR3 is TGTGCCAGCAGCCAGGGACAGGGTAGGTACGAGCAGTACTTC.

This CDR3 reads CASSPLQGEGETQYF. The CDR3 DNA reads as TGTGCCAGCTCACCCTTACAGGGGGAAGGAGAGACCCAGTACTTC. The chain uses TRBV18 and TRBJ2-5; 8 bases map to TRBD1. After removal of 3 bases from V and 4 bases from J, the junction contained 7 bases not matched to a gene. The CDR3 has 15 amino acids. From germline, CDR1 is KGHSH and CDR2 LQKENI.

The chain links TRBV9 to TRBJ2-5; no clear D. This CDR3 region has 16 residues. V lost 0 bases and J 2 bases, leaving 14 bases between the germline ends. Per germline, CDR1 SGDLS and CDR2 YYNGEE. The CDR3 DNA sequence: TGTGCCAGCAGCGTAGTATTATTGAGGTTACAAGAGACCCAGTACTTC. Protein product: CASSVVLLRLQETQYF.

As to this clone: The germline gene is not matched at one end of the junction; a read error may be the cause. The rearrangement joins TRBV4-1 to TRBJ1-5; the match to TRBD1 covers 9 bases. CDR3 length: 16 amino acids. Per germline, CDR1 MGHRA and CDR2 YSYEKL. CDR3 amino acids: CASSQGGTGWNQPQHF. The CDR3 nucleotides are TGCGCCAGCAGTCAAGGAGGGACAGGGTGGAATCAGCCCCAGCATTTT.

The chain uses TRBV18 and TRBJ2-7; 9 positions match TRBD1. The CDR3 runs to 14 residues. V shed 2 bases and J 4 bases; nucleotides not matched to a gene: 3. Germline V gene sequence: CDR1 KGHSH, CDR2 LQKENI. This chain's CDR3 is CASSPGTGFYEQYF. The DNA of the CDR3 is TGTGCCAGCTCACCAGGGACAGGGTTTTACGAGCAGTACTTC.